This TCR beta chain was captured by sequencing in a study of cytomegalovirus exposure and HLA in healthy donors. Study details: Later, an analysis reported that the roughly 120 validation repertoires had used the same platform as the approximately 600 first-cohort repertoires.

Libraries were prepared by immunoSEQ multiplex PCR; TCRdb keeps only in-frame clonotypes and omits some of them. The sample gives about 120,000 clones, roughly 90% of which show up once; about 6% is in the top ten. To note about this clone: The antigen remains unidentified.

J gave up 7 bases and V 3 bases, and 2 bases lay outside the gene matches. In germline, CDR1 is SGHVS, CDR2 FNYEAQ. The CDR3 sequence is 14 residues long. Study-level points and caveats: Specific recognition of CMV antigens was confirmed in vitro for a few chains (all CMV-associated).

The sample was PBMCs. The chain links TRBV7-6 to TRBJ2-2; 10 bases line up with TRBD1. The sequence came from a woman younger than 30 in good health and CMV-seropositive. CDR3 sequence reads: CASSFRTGGGELFF. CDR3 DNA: TGTGCCAGCAGCTTCAGGACAGGGGGCGGGGAGCTGTTTTTT.